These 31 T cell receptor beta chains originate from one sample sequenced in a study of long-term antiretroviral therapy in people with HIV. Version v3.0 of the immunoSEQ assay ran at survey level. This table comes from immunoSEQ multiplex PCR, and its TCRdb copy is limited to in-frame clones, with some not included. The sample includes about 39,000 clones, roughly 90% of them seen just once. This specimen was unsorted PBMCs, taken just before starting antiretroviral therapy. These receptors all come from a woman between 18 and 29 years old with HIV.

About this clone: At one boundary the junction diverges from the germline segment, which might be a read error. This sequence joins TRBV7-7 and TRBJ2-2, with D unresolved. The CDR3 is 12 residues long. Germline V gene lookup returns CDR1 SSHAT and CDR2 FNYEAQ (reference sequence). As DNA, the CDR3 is TGTGCTAGCAGCCCACGAGGCGGGGAGCTGTTTTTT. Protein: CASSPRGGELFF.

The CDR3 nucleotides read TGTGCCAGCGGACTAGCGTACTACAATGAGCAGTTCTTC. Residues: CASGLAYYNEQFF. This rearrangement joins TRBV28 to TRBJ2-1, with TRBD2 matching 9 bases. The germline V gene encodes CDR1 MDHEN and CDR2 SYDVKM. After removal of 8 bases from V and 3 bases from J, the junction contained 2 bases not matched to a gene. The CDR3 spans 13 residues.

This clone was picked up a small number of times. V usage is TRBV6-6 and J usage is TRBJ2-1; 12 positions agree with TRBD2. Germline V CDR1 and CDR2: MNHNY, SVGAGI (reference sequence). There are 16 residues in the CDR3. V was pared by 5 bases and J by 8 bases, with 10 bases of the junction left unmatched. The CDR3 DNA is TGTGCCAGCAGTCCGTCAGGGACTAGCGGGCCCCATGAGCAGTTCTTC. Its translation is CASSPSGTSGPHEQFF.

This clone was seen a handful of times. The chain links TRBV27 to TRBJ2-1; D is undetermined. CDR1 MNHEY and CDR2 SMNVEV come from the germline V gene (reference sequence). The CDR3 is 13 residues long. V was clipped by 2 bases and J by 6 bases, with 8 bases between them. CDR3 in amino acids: CASSLGQLNEQFF. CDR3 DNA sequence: TGTGCCAGCAGTTTAGGGCAGCTCAATGAGCAGTTCTTC.

The CDR3 spells CASSLGSGSDTEAFF. The CDR3 nucleotides read TGTGCCAGCAGCTTGGGTTCAGGTTCGGACACTGAAGCTTTCTTT. The chain links TRBV5-8 to TRBJ1-1; the D is unclear. Between the trimmed V and J ends, which lost 0 bases and 3 bases, there was a span of 12 bases. This CDR3 is 15 amino acids long. Germline assignment: CDR1 SGHTS and CDR2 YDEGEE.

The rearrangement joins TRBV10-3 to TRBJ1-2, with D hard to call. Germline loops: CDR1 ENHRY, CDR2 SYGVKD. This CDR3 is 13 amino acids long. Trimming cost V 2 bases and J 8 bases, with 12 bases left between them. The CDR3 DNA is TGTGCCATCAGTGAGGTGCAATACTGGGGCTACACCTTC. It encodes CAISEVQYWGYTF.

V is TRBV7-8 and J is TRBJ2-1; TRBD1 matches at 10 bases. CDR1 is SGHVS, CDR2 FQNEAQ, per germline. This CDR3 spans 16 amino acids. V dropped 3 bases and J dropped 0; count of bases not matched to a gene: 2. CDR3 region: CASSLGQGTSYNEQFF. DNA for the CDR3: TGTGCCAGCAGCTTGGGACAGGGGACCTCCTACAATGAGCAGTTCTTC.

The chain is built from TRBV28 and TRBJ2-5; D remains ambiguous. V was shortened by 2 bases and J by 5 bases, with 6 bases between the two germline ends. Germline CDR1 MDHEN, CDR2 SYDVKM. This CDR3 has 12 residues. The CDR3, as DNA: TGTGCCAGCAGTTTAGTCCGGGAGACCCAGTACTTC. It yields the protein CASSLVRETQYF.

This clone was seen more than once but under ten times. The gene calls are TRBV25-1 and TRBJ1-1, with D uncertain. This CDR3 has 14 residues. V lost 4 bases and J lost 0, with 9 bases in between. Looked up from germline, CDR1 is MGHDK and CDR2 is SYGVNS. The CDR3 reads CASSGPPVNTEAFF. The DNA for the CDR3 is TGTGCCAGCAGTGGCCCGCCGGTGAACACTGAAGCTTTCTTT.

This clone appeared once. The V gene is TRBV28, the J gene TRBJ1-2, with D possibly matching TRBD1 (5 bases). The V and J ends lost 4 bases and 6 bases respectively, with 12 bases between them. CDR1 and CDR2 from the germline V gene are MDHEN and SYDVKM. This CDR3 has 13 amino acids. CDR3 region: CASSWGKWDGYTF. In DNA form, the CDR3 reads TGTGCCAGCAGTTGGGGGAAGTGGGATGGCTACACCTTC.

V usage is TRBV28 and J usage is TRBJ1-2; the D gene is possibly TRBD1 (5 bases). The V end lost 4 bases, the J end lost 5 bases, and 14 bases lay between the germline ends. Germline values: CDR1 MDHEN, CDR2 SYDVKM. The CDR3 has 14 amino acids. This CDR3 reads CASSSTVFGYGYTF. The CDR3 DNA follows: TGTGCCAGCAGTTCGACAGTATTCGGGTATGGCTACACCTTC.

CDR3 protein: CASRKAGGPLETQYF. CDR3 DNA sequence: TGCGCCAGCAGAAAAGCGGGAGGGCCGTTAGAGACCCAGTACTTC. The chain carries TRBV10-1 and TRBJ2-5; the match to TRBD2 covers 10 bases. CDR3 size: 15 residues. CDR1 WNHNN and CDR2 SYGVQD come from the germline V gene (reference sequence). V trimming: 6 bases; J trimming: 4 bases; junction bases outside the gene matches: 8.

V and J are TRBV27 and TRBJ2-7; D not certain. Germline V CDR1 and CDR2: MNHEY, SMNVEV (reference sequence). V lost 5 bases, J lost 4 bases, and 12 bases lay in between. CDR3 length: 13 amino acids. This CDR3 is CASSKAPLYEQYF. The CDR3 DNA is TGTGCCAGCAGTAAGGCCCCACTATACGAGCAGTACTTC.

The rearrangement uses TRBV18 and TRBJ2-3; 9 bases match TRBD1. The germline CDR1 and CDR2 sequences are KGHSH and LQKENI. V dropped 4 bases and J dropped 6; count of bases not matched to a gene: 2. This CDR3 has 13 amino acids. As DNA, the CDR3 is TGTGCCAGCTCACGACAGGGGGGGGATACGCAGTATTTT. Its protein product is CASSRQGGDTQYF.

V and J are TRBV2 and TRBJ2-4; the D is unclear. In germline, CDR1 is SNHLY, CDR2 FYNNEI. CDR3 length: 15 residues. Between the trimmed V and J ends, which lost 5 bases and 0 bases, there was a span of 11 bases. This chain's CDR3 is CASSTEQVAKNIQYF. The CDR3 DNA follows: TGTGCCAGCAGTACGGAGCAGGTAGCCAAAAACATTCAGTACTTC.

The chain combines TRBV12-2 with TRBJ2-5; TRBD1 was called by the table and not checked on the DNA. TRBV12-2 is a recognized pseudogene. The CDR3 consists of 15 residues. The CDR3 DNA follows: TGTGCAAGTCGAGTCGGACAGGGGATGCAAGAGACCCAGTACTTC. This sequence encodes CASRVGQGMQETQYF.

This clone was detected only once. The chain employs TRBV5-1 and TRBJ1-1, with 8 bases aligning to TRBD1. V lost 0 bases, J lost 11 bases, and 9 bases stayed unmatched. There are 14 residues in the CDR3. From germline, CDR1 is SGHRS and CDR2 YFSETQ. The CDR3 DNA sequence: TGCGCCAGCAGCTTGGGGTGGGGGACAGGAGGCGCTTTCTTT. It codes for CASSLGWGTGGAFF.

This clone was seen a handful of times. In DNA, the CDR3 is TGTGCCAGCAGTTGGGCAGGGGGCACAATTGGAAACACCATATATTTT. This encodes CASSWAGGTIGNTIYF. The chain combines TRBV6-5 with TRBJ1-3, with 8 positions matching TRBD1. CDR3 length equals 16 residues. The ends lost 4 bases at V and 3 bases at J; junction bases unmatched: 8. Germline CDR1 and CDR2: MNHEY and SVGAGI.

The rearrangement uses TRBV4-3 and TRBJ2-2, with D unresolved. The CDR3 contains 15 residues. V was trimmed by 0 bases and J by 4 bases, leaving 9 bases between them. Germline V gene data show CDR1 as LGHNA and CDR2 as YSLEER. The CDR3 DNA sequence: TGCGCCAGCAGCCAAGAGCCAGCGCCCACCGGGGAGCTGTTTTTT. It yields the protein CASSQEPAPTGELFF.

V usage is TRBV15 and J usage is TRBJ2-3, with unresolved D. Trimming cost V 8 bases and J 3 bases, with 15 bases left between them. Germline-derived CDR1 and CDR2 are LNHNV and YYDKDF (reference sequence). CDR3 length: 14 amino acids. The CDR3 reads CATAIDPQTDTQYF. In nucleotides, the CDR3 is TGTGCCACCGCCATTGACCCCCAGACAGATACGCAGTATTTT.

The CDR3 DNA reads as TGCGCCAGCAGCCAAGAAGAGCTAGGGGACTATGGCTACACCTTC. This codes for CASSQEELGDYGYTF. The V gene is TRBV4-1, the J gene TRBJ1-2; possible D gene TRBD1, 5 bases. With 0 bases removed from V and 3 bases from J, the gap between germline ends came to 11 bases. Germline assignment: CDR1 MGHRA and CDR2 YSYEKL. The CDR3 is 15 residues long.

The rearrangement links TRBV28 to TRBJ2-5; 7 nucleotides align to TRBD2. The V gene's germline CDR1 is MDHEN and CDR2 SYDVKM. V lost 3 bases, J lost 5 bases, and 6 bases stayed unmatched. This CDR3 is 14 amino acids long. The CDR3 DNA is TGTGCCAGCAGTTTGACAATCGGGGGGGAGACCCAGTACTTC. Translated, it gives CASSLTIGGETQYF.

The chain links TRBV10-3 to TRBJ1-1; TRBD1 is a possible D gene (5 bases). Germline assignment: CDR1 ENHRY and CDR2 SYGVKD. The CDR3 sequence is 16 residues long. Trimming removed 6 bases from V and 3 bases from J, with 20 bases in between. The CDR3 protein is CAISAGGDRGDTEAFF. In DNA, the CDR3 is TGTGCCATCAGCGCCGGGGGTGACAGAGGTGACACTGAAGCTTTCTTT.

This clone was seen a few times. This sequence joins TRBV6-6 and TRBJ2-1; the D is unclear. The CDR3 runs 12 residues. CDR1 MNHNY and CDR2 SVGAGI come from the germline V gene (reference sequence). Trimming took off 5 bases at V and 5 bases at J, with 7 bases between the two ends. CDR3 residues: CASSLLDNEQFF. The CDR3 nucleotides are TGTGCCAGCAGTCTCCTGGACAATGAGCAGTTCTTC.

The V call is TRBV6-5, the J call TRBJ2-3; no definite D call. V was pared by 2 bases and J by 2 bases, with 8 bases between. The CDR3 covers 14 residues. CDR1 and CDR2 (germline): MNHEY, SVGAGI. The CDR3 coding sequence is TGTGCCAGCAGTTACGGGGTCAACACAGATACGCAGTATTTT. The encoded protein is CASSYGVNTDTQYF.

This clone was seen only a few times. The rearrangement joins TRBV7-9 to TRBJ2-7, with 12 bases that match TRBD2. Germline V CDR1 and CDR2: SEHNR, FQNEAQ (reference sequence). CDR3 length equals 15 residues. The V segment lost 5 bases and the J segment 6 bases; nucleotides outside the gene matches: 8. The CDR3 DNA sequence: TGTGCCAGCAGCCCGGGACTAGCGGGCTCCAGCGAGCAGTACTTC. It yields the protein CASSPGLAGSSEQYF.

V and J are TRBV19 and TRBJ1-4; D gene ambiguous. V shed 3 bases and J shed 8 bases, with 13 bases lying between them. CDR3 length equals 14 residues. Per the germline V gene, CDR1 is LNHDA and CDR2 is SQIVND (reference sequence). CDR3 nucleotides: TGTGCCAGTAGTATCGTCCAGAATAACGAAAAACTGTTTTTT. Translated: CASSIVQNNEKLFF.

In nucleotides, the CDR3 is TGTGCCAGCAGCCCTGCTGGAGGAGCTTTCTTT. Its protein product is CASSPAGGAFF. The rearrangement joins TRBV7-3 to TRBJ1-1; D ambiguous. CDR1 is SGHTA, CDR2 FQGTGA, per germline. The V gene lost 5 bases and the J gene lost 10 bases, with 11 bases spanning the gap. The CDR3 has 11 residues. Variable domain in full (rest from reference TRBV7-3 and TRBJ1-1): GAGVSQTPSNKVTEKGKYVELRCDPISGHTALYWYRQSLGQGPEFLIYFQGTGAADDSGLPNDRFFAVRPEGSVSTLKIQRTERGDSAVYLCASSPAGGAFFGQGTRLTVV.

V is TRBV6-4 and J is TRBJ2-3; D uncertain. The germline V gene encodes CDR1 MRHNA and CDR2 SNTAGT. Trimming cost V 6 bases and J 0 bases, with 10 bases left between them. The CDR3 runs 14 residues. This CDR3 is CASRDQPSTDTQYF. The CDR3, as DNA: TGTGCCAGCAGAGACCAACCTAGCACAGATACGCAGTATTTT.

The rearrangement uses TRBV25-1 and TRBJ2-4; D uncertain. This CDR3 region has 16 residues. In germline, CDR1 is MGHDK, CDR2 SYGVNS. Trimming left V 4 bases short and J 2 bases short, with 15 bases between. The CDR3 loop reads CASSGSGQSTKNIQYF. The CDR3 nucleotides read TGTGCCAGCAGTGGAAGTGGGCAGTCGACCAAAAACATTCAGTACTTC. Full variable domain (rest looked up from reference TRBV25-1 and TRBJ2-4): EADIYQTPRYLVIGTGKKITLECSQTMGHDKMYWYQQDPGMELHLIHYSYGVNSTEKGDLSSESTVSRIRTEHFPLTLESARPSHTSQYLCASSGSGQSTKNIQYFGAGTRLSVL.

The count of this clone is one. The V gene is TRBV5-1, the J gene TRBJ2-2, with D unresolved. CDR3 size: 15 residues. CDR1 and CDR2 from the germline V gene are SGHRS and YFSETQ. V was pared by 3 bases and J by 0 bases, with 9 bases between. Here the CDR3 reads CASSSDGSNTGELFF. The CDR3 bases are TGCGCCAGCAGCTCGGACGGCTCGAACACCGGGGAGCTGTTTTTT.